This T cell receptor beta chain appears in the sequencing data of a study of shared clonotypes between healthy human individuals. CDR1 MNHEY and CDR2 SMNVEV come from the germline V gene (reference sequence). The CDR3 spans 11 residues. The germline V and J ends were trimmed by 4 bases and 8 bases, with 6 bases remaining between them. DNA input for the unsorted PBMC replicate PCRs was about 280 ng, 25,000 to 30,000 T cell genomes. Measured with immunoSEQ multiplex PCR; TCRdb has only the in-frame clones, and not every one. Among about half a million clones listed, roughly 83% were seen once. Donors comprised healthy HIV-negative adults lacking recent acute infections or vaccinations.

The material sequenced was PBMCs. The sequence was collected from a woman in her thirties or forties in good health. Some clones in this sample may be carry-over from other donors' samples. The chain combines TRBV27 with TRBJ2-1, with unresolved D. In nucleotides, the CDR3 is TGTGCCAGCAGTTATGGTTATGAGCAGTTCTTC. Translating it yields CASSYGYEQFF.